Each of the 21 T cell receptor beta chains below was sequenced from the same sample in a study of glioma-infiltrating T cells. Amplification of TCR alpha and beta CDR3 regions from RNA used iRepertoire nested multiplex PCR. MiXCR, applied by TCRdb to the multiplex PCR reads, yields one record per CDR3 protein. The data hold fewer than 7,500 distinct CDR3 sequences, with about 45% observed a single time. The sample comprised glioma tissue, nonneoplastic brain tissue, or PBMCs (not recorded which). The receptors were gathered from a human donor with low-grade glioma or glioblastoma, undergoing nonglioma brain surgery, or in good health (not recorded which).

This clonotype turned up a few times. The V call is TRBV20-1, the J call TRBJ2-7; D is possibly TRBD1 (6 bases). The germline V gene has CDR1 DFQATT and CDR2 SNEGSKA (reference sequence). CDR3 length: 13 residues. V was pared by 5 bases and J by 1 base, with 12 bases between. The CDR3 nucleotides are TGCAGTGCTGTAAACAGGGATTCCTACGAGCAGTACTTC. Translating it yields CSAVNRDSYEQYF.

This clonotype has a single count. The chain has TRBV20-1 and TRBJ2-1; 12 bases align to TRBD2. The V and J ends lost 5 bases and 6 bases, in that order; junction bases with no gene match: 2. Per the germline V gene, CDR1 is DFQATT and CDR2 is SNEGSKA (reference sequence). The CDR3 is 13 residues long. CDR3 residues: CSASSGRGNEQFF. The CDR3, as DNA: TGCAGTGCTTCTAGCGGGAGGGGCAATGAGCAGTTCTTC.

Sample share makes this clonotype medium-sized. This sequence joins TRBV19 and TRBJ1-5; 10 bases map to TRBD1. Germline CDR1 LNHDA, CDR2 SQIVND (reference sequence). The CDR3 runs 17 residues. The junction had 13 bases not matched to a gene; V was cut back by 6 bases and J by 5 bases. The CDR3, as DNA: TGTGCCAGTAGGATGATTGGTGGACAGGGGGTCCATCAGCCCCAGCATTTT. It translates to CASRMIGGQGVHQPQHF.

This clonotype has at least ten counts. The J gene is TRBJ2-5, the V gene TRBV11-2; D perhaps matches TRBD2 (7 bases). From germline, CDR1 is SGHAT and CDR2 FQNNGV. CDR3 length equals 15 residues. V gave up 5 bases and J gave up 4 bases, with 17 bases separating them. In nucleotides, the CDR3 is TGTGCCAGCAGCCCCACGAGGGGGGGGGCAGAGACCCAGTACTTC. It yields the protein CASSPTRGGAETQYF.

This clonotype was counted many times. This chain connects TRBV5-4 to TRBJ2-5; 7 positions match TRBD2. The V segment lost 2 bases and the J segment 5 bases; nucleotides outside the gene matches: 6. CDR1 is SGHNT, CDR2 YYREEE, per germline (reference sequence). The CDR3 extends over 14 amino acids. The CDR3 DNA is TGTGCCAGCAGCTTCGGGAGGATGGTGGAGACCCAGTACTTC. Translation gives CASSFGRMVETQYF.

The chain joins TRBV27 to TRBJ2-1, with D maybe TRBD1 (5 bases). Trimming took off 7 bases at V and 11 bases at J, with 27 bases between the two ends. CDR1 is MNHEY, CDR2 SMNVEV, per germline (reference sequence). The CDR3 spans 16 residues. The DNA for the CDR3 is TGTGCCAGCAAAAAAAGCCCCCAGACAGATTACTATAAGCAGTTCTTC. It codes for CASKKSPQTDYYKQFF.

This chain uses TRBV6-1 with TRBJ2-3; tentative D call: TRBD2 (5 bases). Trimming removed 8 bases from V and 6 bases from J, with 15 bases in between. Germline V lookup: CDR1 MNHNS, CDR2 SASEGT. The CDR3 covers 13 residues. The CDR3 region has the DNA TGTGCCAGCCGCCGGGGAGTGGTCGATACGCAGTATTTT. Its protein is CASRRGVVDTQYF.

This clonotype was seen a single time. The rearrangement joins TRBV20-1 to TRBJ2-1; 7 bases agree with TRBD1. The V gene's germline CDR1 is DFQATT and CDR2 SNEGSKA (reference sequence). Unmatched junction bases numbered 13, after V lost 6 bases and J lost 5 bases. This CDR3 is built from 15 residues. The CDR3 DNA reads as TGCAGTGCCCAGAAACAGGGGAAGGGCCACAATGAGCAGTTCTTC. Translating gives CSAQKQGKGHNEQFF.

The chain recombines TRBV4-1 with TRBJ1-2; D might be TRBD1 (5 bases). Germline loops: CDR1 MGHRA, CDR2 YSYEKL. This CDR3 spans 16 amino acids. Trimming left V 2 bases short and J 2 bases short, with 15 bases between. CDR3 in DNA: TGCGCCAGCAGCCAAACGGGACCGACGAGAAACTATGGCTACACCTTC. It specifies CASSQTGPTRNYGYTF.

This clonotype was seen ten or more times. This CDR3 is CASSGGQPPYEQYF. For the CDR3, the DNA is TGTGCCAGCAGCGGGGGGCAGCCCCCCTACGAGCAGTACTTC. This chain uses TRBV9 with TRBJ2-7, with D possibly matching TRBD1 (6 bases). Deletions cut 3 bases from V and 2 bases from J, with 12 bases between. Germline CDR1 is SGDLS and CDR2 is YYNGEE. The CDR3 loop spans 14 amino acids.

In its sample, this clonotype was seen many times. The chain joins TRBV29-1 to TRBJ2-5; no firm D call. V was cut by 1 base and J by 4 bases, with 7 bases left in between. Germline CDR1 and CDR2: SQVTM and ANQGSEA. The CDR3 is made up of 12 amino acids. The CDR3 here is CSVEAVRETQYF. DNA of the CDR3: TGCAGCGTTGAAGCGGTTCGAGAGACCCAGTACTTC.

Of note for this clonotype: A read error may be the cause here, since a much bigger clone is one base away. This chain joins TRBV19 and TRBJ2-2; 10 bases agree with TRBD2. Per germline, CDR1 LNHDA and CDR2 SQIVND (reference sequence). The length of the CDR3 is 16 residues. CDR3 sequence: CATARGLAGDSGELSF. The CDR3 DNA reads as TGTGCCACCGCCCGTGGGCTAGCGGGAGATTCCGGGGAGCTGTCTTTT.

The rearrangement joins TRBV6-5 to TRBJ1-1; D is perhaps TRBD1 (5 bases). Trimming removed 10 bases from V and 4 bases from J, with 16 bases in between. CDR1 is MNHEY and CDR2 is SVGAGI in the germline V gene. The length of the CDR3 is 13 residues. CDR3 loop: CATRGPGLTEAFF. As DNA, the CDR3 is TGTGCCACGAGGGGCCCTGGGCTCACTGAAGCTTTCTTT.

The chain carries TRBV20-1 and TRBJ2-1, with TRBD2 as a possible D gene (7 bases). Germline V gene data show CDR1 as DFQATT and CDR2 as SNEGSKA (reference sequence). The germline V and J ends were trimmed by 0 bases and 8 bases, with 23 bases remaining between them. The CDR3 totals 17 residues. The CDR3 sequence is CSARDQGGTGGSDEQFF. In nucleotides, the CDR3 is TGCAGTGCTAGAGATCAAGGAGGAACGGGGGGCTCGGATGAGCAGTTCTTC.

The sample holds many counts of this clonotype. V is TRBV5-1 and J is TRBJ2-5; TRBD2 matches 7 bases. V lost 1 base, J lost 3 bases, and 9 bases stayed unmatched. The CDR3 sequence is 16 residues long. Germline loops: CDR1 SGHRS, CDR2 YFSETQ. The CDR3 protein is CASSLYSSGTEETQYF. The CDR3 DNA reads as TGCGCCAGCAGCTTGTATTCGAGCGGGACCGAAGAGACCCAGTACTTC.

The chain joins TRBV5-1 to TRBJ2-1; D is uncertain. This CDR3 spans 16 amino acids. V lost 2 bases and J lost 0, with 12 bases in between. Germline assignment: CDR1 SGHRS and CDR2 YFSETQ. CDR3 protein: CASSFDLSSSYNEQFF. In DNA form, the CDR3 reads TGCGCCAGCAGCTTCGACCTATCCAGCTCCTACAATGAGCAGTTCTTC. The full variable domain, completed using reference TRBV5-1 and TRBJ2-1, is KAGVTQTPRYLIKTRGQQVTLSCSPISGHRSVSWYQQTPGQGLQFLFEYFSETQRNKGNFPGRFSGRQFSNSRSEMNVSTLELGDSALYLCASSFDLSSSYNEQFFGPGTRLTVL.

The chain carries TRBV29-1 and TRBJ2-7; weak D call: TRBD2 (6 bases). The CDR3 is 12 residues long. Trimming cost V 5 bases and J 5 bases, with 13 bases left between them. Per germline, CDR1 SQVTM and CDR2 ANQGSEA. The CDR3 here is CSVRAPSDEQYF. Here the CDR3 DNA reads TGCAGCGTTCGAGCGCCTAGCGACGAGCAGTACTTC.

The chain combines TRBV27 with TRBJ2-3; 9 bases match TRBD2. CDR1 is MNHEY, CDR2 SMNVEV, per germline (reference sequence). The junction had 8 bases not matched to a gene; V was cut back by 3 bases and J by 7 bases. The CDR3 totals 15 residues. CDR3 bases: TGTGCCAGCAGTTTGACTAGCGGAGGCTCGAATACGCAGTATTTT. This translates into CASSLTSGGSNTQYF.

The J gene is TRBJ2-7, the V gene TRBV6-6; D is unresolved. Germline CDR1 is MNHNY and CDR2 is SVGAGI (reference sequence). This CDR3 has 14 residues. Trimming took off 2 bases at V and 0 bases at J, with 8 bases between the two ends. Written as DNA, the CDR3 is TGTGCCAGCAGTTACAAAGTCTACTCCTACGAGCAGTACTTC. It specifies CASSYKVYSYEQYF.

The chain joins TRBV4-1 to TRBJ1-5, with D uncertain. There are 15 residues in the CDR3. CDR1 is MGHRA and CDR2 is YSYEKL in the germline V gene. V was cut by 0 bases and J by 6 bases, with 12 bases left in between. The CDR3 nucleotides read TGCGCCAGCAGCCAAGAAGATAGTGCGGGTCAGCCCCAGCATTTT. It yields the protein CASSQEDSAGQPQHF.

This clonotype was recorded at least ten times. This chain uses TRBV5-1 with TRBJ2-7; D remains ambiguous. The CDR3 consists of 15 residues. With 3 bases removed from V and 1 base from J, the gap between germline ends came to 14 bases. Germline V gene sequence: CDR1 SGHRS, CDR2 YFSETQ. The CDR3 spells CASSSHYVSSYEQYF. The CDR3 DNA follows: TGCGCCAGCAGCTCTCACTATGTTTCTTCCTACGAGCAGTACTTC.